The clone carrying this T cell receptor beta chain has only a few counts. The antigen is unknown. V trimming: 2 bases; J trimming: 0 bases; junction bases outside the gene matches: 4. Germline CDR1 SGHNT, CDR2 YYREEE (reference sequence). The CDR3 extends over 16 amino acids. From the 5' RACE reads, TCRdb called clonotypes with MiXCR, one entry per CDR3 protein. The sample yields roughly 350,000 distinct CDR3 sequences, around 20% seen once. This record belongs to a study of T-cell memory formation after mild COVID-19. Study findings and constraints: A subset of responding clones appeared in pre-infection memory, suggesting cross-reactive memory joined. Clones contracting across day 15 to 85 had a balanced CD4/CD8 profile; later expanding clones leaned CD4+.

This receptor was taken from an adult woman who had mild COVID-19 (a few samples of this study predate the infection). Cell type and time point are not known. The chain combines TRBV5-4 with TRBJ2-3; 9 nucleotides agree with TRBD2. The sample taken for sequencing was PBMCs or a T cell subset sorted from them (not recorded which). The CDR3: CASSFQRGASTDTQYF. DNA for the CDR3: TGTGCCAGCAGCTTCCAGCGGGGGGCGAGCACAGATACGCAGTATTTT. The full variable domain, its missing parts supplied by reference TRBV5-4 and TRBJ2-3, is ETGVTQSPTHLIKTRGQQVTLRCSSQSGHNTVSWYQQALGQGPQFIFQYYREEENGRGNFPPRFSGLQFPNYSSELNVNALELDDSALYLCASSFQRGASTDTQYFGPGTRLTVL.